Presented here are 19 T cell receptor beta chains from one specimen sequenced in a study of CD8+CD57+ T cells in acquired aplastic anemia. Genomic DNA, the template, was used for profiling of the TCR beta VDJ and CDR3. TCRdb called the reads again in MiXCR, with one record for every CDR3 protein. The sample lists about 270,000 distinct CDR3 sequences; 55% to 60% were seen once. The sequencing input was sorted CD4+, CD8+, or CD8+CD57+ T cells (not recorded which) from PBMCs. These receptors all stem from a human donor with severe aplastic anemia or a healthy control (not recorded which).

This clonotype came up many times. This rearrangement joins TRBV6-5 to TRBJ2-7; D possibly corresponds to TRBD2 (6 bases). The CDR3 runs to 14 residues. V lost 6 bases and J lost 2, with 14 bases in between. Germline V gene data show CDR1 as MNHEY and CDR2 as SVGAGI. The CDR3 is CASSPGLPPYEQYF. The DNA for the CDR3 is TGTGCCAGCAGCCCGGGACTGCCCCCCTACGAGCAGTACTTC.

This chain joins TRBV5-1 and TRBJ2-7; 8 bases are a match to TRBD2. The V and J ends lost 0 bases and 7 bases, in that order; junction bases with no gene match: 6. This CDR3 is 14 amino acids long. Germline lookup yields CDR1 SGHRS and CDR2 YFSETQ. The CDR3 sequence is CASSLAGGAGEQYF. The CDR3, as DNA: TGCGCCAGCAGCTTGGCGGGGGGGGCGGGTGAGCAGTACTTC.

This clonotype was counted at least ten times. The V gene is TRBV7-6, the J gene TRBJ2-3, with 8 bases matching TRBD2. Trimming removed 1 base from V and 5 bases from J; junction bases left unmatched: 11. CDR3 size: 17 residues. The germline V gene has CDR1 SGHVS and CDR2 FNYEAQ. DNA of the CDR3: TGTGCCAGCAGCTTAGGGAGCGGGGGTCCTAGGAAAGATACGCAGTATTTT. The encoded protein is CASSLGSGGPRKDTQYF.

V and J are TRBV7-9 and TRBJ1-1, with D possibly matching TRBD1 (6 bases). In germline, CDR1 is SEHNR, CDR2 FQNEAQ (reference sequence). V shed 5 bases and J shed 1 base, with 8 bases lying between them. The CDR3 consists of 13 residues. CDR3 coding DNA: TGTGCCAGCAGCGCGGACAGGAACACTGAAGCTTTCTTT. Translation: CASSADRNTEAFF.

This clonotype has more than one count but fewer than ten. The chain recombines TRBV20-1 with TRBJ2-7, with 11 positions matching TRBD1. Germline-derived CDR1 and CDR2 are DFQATT and SNEGSKA (reference sequence). The V segment lost 5 bases and the J segment 4 bases; nucleotides outside the gene matches: 7. The CDR3 sequence is 14 residues long. This CDR3 reads CSAQRGQGAYEQYF. The DNA of the CDR3 is TGCAGTGCTCAGCGCGGACAGGGGGCATACGAGCAGTACTTC.

This rearrangement joins TRBV19 to TRBJ2-1, with D tentatively TRBD2 (6 bases). From germline, CDR1 is LNHDA and CDR2 SQIVND (reference sequence). The length of the CDR3 is 16 residues. The V gene lost 2 bases and the J gene lost 0 bases, with 11 bases spanning the gap. CDR3 coding DNA: TGTGCCAGTAGTATACTGGCGGGGAGCTCCTACAATGAGCAGTTCTTC. Its protein product is CASSILAGSSYNEQFF. Full variable domain (outside the CDR3, taken from reference TRBV19 and TRBJ2-1): DGGITQSPKYLFRKEGQNVTLSCEQNLNHDAMYWYRQDPGQGLRLIYYSQIVNDFQKGDIAEGYSVSREKKESFPLTVTSAQKNPTAFYLCASSILAGSSYNEQFFGPGTRLTVL.

This clonotype has only one observation. This rearrangement joins TRBV7-8 to TRBJ2-2; D is possibly TRBD2 (5 bases). Trimming pared 6 bases from V and 4 bases from J, leaving 12 bases between. The CDR3 has 14 amino acids. Per germline, CDR1 SGHVS and CDR2 FQNEAQ. The CDR3 DNA reads as TGTGCCAGCAGGGGCCTAGGGAGCACCGGGGAGCTGTTTTTT. Translated, it gives CASRGLGSTGELFF.

This clonotype came up many times. The rearrangement links TRBV2 to TRBJ2-6; no definite D call. The CDR3 totals 14 residues. V was trimmed by 5 bases and J by 0 bases, leaving 5 bases between them. Germline V gene data show CDR1 as SNHLY and CDR2 as FYNNEI. CDR3: CASSSNSGANVLTF. In DNA, the CDR3 is TGTGCCAGCAGTTCCAACTCTGGGGCCAACGTCCTGACTTTC.

The rearrangement joins TRBV20-1 to TRBJ2-5, with D uncertain. The germline gives CDR1 DFQATT, CDR2 SNEGSKA (reference sequence). The CDR3 has 9 residues. Trimming removed 5 bases from V and 5 bases from J, with 3 bases in between. The CDR3 region has the DNA TGCAGTGCTCCGGAGACCCAGTACTTC. It specifies CSAPETQYF.

This clonotype appeared many times. V and J are TRBV5-1 and TRBJ1-1; D is possibly TRBD1 (6 bases). Trimming stripped 2 bases from V and 5 bases from J, with 7 bases between. Germline V lookup: CDR1 SGHRS, CDR2 YFSETQ. The CDR3 is 12 residues long. The CDR3 loop reads CASSFDRTEAFF. The CDR3 DNA follows: TGCGCCAGCAGCTTCGACAGGACTGAAGCTTTCTTT.

The chain carries TRBV29-1 and TRBJ2-7, with 7 bases fitting TRBD1. The CDR3 runs 15 residues. CDR1 is SQVTM and CDR2 is ANQGSEA in the germline V gene. CDR3 sequence (DNA): TGCGCCAGCAGCCGAATAACAGGGGACCGCTACGAGCAGTACTTC. Its translation is CASSRITGDRYEQYF.

This clonotype was counted ten times or more. This chain connects TRBV19 to TRBJ2-1; D not certain. CDR3 length equals 13 residues. V shed 8 bases and J shed 8 bases, with 16 bases lying between them. Looked up from germline, CDR1 is LNHDA and CDR2 is SQIVND (reference sequence). The CDR3 loop is CASQSTLFHEQFF. CDR3 sequence (DNA): TGTGCCAGTCAGTCAACCCTGTTTCATGAGCAGTTCTTC.

The sample holds a few counts of this clonotype. The chain recombines TRBV5-1 with TRBJ1-4, with 7 bases aligning to TRBD1. The CDR3 is made up of 16 amino acids. Germline V gene lookup returns CDR1 SGHRS and CDR2 YFSETQ. The ends lost 1 base at V and 0 bases at J; junction bases unmatched: 3. The CDR3 is CASSLQGGATNEKLFF. CDR3 bases: TGCGCCAGCAGCTTGCAGGGGGGCGCAACTAATGAAAAACTGTTTTTT.

The chain uses TRBV20-1 and TRBJ2-1; D possibly corresponds to TRBD1 (7 bases). With 5 bases removed from V and 13 bases from J, the gap between germline ends came to 15 bases. Germline V lookup: CDR1 DFQATT, CDR2 SNEGSKA (reference sequence). This CDR3 region has 11 residues. CDR3 in amino acids: CSAPRQGLQFF. The DNA for the CDR3 is TGCAGTGCTCCCCGACAGGGACTTCAGTTCTTC.

The chain employs TRBV7-9 and TRBJ1-1; 8 bases fit TRBD1. Germline CDR1 and CDR2: SEHNR and FQNEAQ (reference sequence). CDR3 length equals 16 residues. Unmatched junction bases numbered 10, after V lost 4 bases and J lost 3 bases. CDR3 coding DNA: TGTGCCAGCAGCTGGACCCCGGGACAGGCCGACACTGAAGCTTTCTTT. Translated: CASSWTPGQADTEAFF.

This clonotype has more than one count but fewer than ten. A read error is possible here, since a much larger clone lies one base away. The gene calls are TRBV19 and TRBJ2-6, with 11 bases aligning to TRBD1. The CDR3 is made up of 20 amino acids. Germline CDR1 reads LNHDA; CDR2 reads SQIVND (reference sequence). The CDR3 nucleotides are TGTGCCAGTAGTGCACTTCCCGGGACAGGGGGATTTTCTGGGGCCAACGTCCTGGCTTTC. As protein: CASSALPGTGGFSGANVLAF.

This clonotype counts as medium-sized (0.01 to 0.1%). V is TRBV10-3 and J is TRBJ2-7, with 9 positions matching TRBD1. Trimming took 6 bases from V and 0 from J; bases not matched to a gene: 12. The CDR3 runs to 17 residues. CDR1 is ENHRY, CDR2 SYGVKD, per germline. The CDR3 is CAIRAKEQGASSYEQYF. The DNA for the CDR3 is TGTGCCATCAGGGCTAAGGAACAGGGGGCGAGCTCCTACGAGCAGTACTTC.

V gene TRBV29-1 combines with J gene TRBJ2-1; 7 bases align to TRBD1. The CDR3 is 13 amino acids. Germline V lookup: CDR1 SQVTM, CDR2 ANQGSEA. V was clipped by 7 bases and J by 4 bases; unmatched bases: 7. CDR3 in amino acids: CSGGQDFYNEQFF. CDR3 in DNA: TGCAGCGGAGGACAGGACTTTTACAATGAGCAGTTCTTC.

This clonotype was found many times. The chain carries TRBV7-2 and TRBJ1-4; 10 nucleotides match TRBD1. V lost 4 bases to trimming and J lost 8 bases; unmatched junction nucleotides: 10. Germline assignment: CDR1 SGHTA and CDR2 FQGNSA. The CDR3 runs to 16 residues. The CDR3 nucleotides read TGTGCCAGCAGCTCGAGGTGGGGACAGGGGAACGAAAAACTGTTTTTT. This sequence encodes CASSSRWGQGNEKLFF.